These 10 T cell receptor beta chains share one sample of origin, sequenced in a study of shared clonotypes between healthy human individuals. Generated by immunoSEQ multiplex PCR, the TCRdb table keeps only in-frame clones and is missing some. This sample yields roughly 2,300,000 clones, of which around 93% are seen a single time; around 0.35% belongs to the top ten. The sequenced sample consisted of naive CD4+ T cells from PBMCs. Described subset: CD45RA+ positively selected. The receptors shown here come from a man younger than 35 in good health. Some clones in this sample may be carry-over from other donors' samples.

The chain employs TRBV14 and TRBJ2-3; 7 bases align to TRBD2. V was clipped by 4 bases and J by 5 bases; unmatched bases: 9. From germline, CDR1 is SGHDN and CDR2 FVKESK. The CDR3 length is 15 residues. The CDR3 loop reads CASSPRGGPIDTQYF. Written as DNA, the CDR3 is TGTGCCAGCAGCCCGCGGGGAGGGCCAATAGATACGCAGTATTTT.

The J gene is TRBJ2-7, the V gene TRBV4-1, with 8 bases that match TRBD1. The germline V gene has CDR1 MGHRA and CDR2 YSYEKL. The CDR3 is 15 amino acids. J gave up 4 bases and V 0 bases, and 5 bases lay outside the gene matches. CDR3 bases: TGCGCCAGCAGCCAAGATTTGCAGGGGGCGTACGAGCAGTACTTC. Protein product: CASSQDLQGAYEQYF.

J is TRBJ2-7 and V is TRBV11-2, with 8 bases lining up with TRBD1. Germline values: CDR1 SGHAT, CDR2 FQNNGV. V dropped 0 bases and J dropped 4; count of bases not matched to a gene: 11. There are 17 residues in the CDR3. The CDR3 protein is CASSLESGGPILYEQYF. The CDR3 nucleotides are TGTGCCAGCAGCTTAGAGTCAGGGGGCCCAATCCTTTACGAGCAGTACTTC.

The chain has TRBV10-1 and TRBJ2-1; D is unresolved. The CDR3 is made up of 12 amino acids. V gave up 3 bases and J gave up 4 bases, with 4 bases separating them. Germline CDR1 WNHNN, CDR2 SYGVQD (reference sequence). The CDR3 loop reads CASSDTYNEQFF. As DNA, the CDR3 is TGCGCCAGCAGTGATACGTACAATGAGCAGTTCTTC.

The J gene is TRBJ2-6, the V gene TRBV18; unclear D gene. Germline V CDR1 and CDR2: KGHSH, LQKENI. The V end was cut by 1 base, the J end by 1 base, with 14 bases between. The CDR3 is made up of 18 amino acids. The CDR3 nucleotides read TGTGCCAGCTCACCACGCGGAACGGTGTTATCTGGGGCCAACGTCCTGACTTTC. Its protein product is CASSPRGTVLSGANVLTF.

The genes are TRBV25-1 and TRBJ1-4; D is unresolved. V was trimmed by 7 bases and J by 0 bases, leaving 15 bases between them. Germline assignment: CDR1 MGHDK and CDR2 SYGVNS. This CDR3 spans 16 amino acids. The CDR3 nucleotides are TGTGCCAGCACCCCCAAAAATTGGGCAACTAATGAAAAACTGTTTTTT. It specifies CASTPKNWATNEKLFF.

The chain is built from TRBV6-5 and TRBJ2-5; 9 bases are a match to TRBD2. J lost 5 bases, V lost 6 bases, and 10 bases had no gene match. This CDR3 region has 15 residues. CDR1 is MNHEY and CDR2 is SVGAGI in the germline V gene. The CDR3 loop is CASSRSSGRSETQYF. CDR3 nucleotides: TGTGCCAGCAGCCGAAGTAGCGGGAGATCGGAGACCCAGTACTTC.

The chain employs TRBV7-9 and TRBJ2-1, with 7 positions matching TRBD2. Trimming at V came to 3 bases and at J to 1 base, leaving 9 bases not matched to a gene. The CDR3 has 17 amino acids. CDR1 is SEHNR and CDR2 is FQNEAQ in the germline V gene (reference sequence). CDR3 sequence: CASSFGSTGGSYNEQFF. The CDR3 nucleotides are TGTGCCAGCAGCTTTGGGTCAACGGGAGGTTCCTACAATGAGCAGTTCTTC.

V gene TRBV4-2 combines with J gene TRBJ1-6; D gene uncertain. Germline V gene sequence: CDR1 LGHNA, CDR2 YNFKEQ. Trimming left V 0 bases short and J 10 bases short, with 1 base between. The CDR3 spans 11 residues. CDR3 sequence (DNA): TGTGCCAGCAGCCAAGACTCACCCCTCCACTTT. This codes for CASSQDSPLHF.

The gene calls are TRBV5-4 and TRBJ2-7; 8 bases fit TRBD1. Germline loops: CDR1 SGHNT, CDR2 YYREEE (reference sequence). The trim removed 4 bases at V and 4 bases at J, leaving 13 bases unmatched. This CDR3 has 16 residues. The CDR3 region has the DNA TGTGCCAGCAGCGGGGACAGGACAACGCTCTTATACGAGCAGTACTTC. Translation gives CASSGDRTTLLYEQYF.